This section outlines one T cell receptor beta chain sequence together with its context. The data stem from a study of blood T cell repertoires in COVID-19. As for the study in general: Researchers got acute and convalescent COVID-19 samples from the United States, Italy and Spain. PBMCs, B-cell-depleted T cells, or T cells were the source of the cDNA or gDNA that made up the material.

In the original workflow: For nucleated cells, counts were estimated from reference gene primer amplification. Sequencing used immunoSEQ multiplex PCR; TCRdb keeps in-frame clones, though not all of them. V and J calls and clone size are as listed in that table; D and trimming were resolved from the DNA. Of 70,000 or so clones in the sample, 85% to 90% were seen once. The CDR3 length is 16 residues. Germline V gene sequence: CDR1 SGHNT, CDR2 YENEEA. V lost 4 bases to trimming and J lost 8 bases, with 20 bases between them. This chain connects TRBV11-3 to TRBJ2-2; TRBD2 might be the D (5 bases). Sequenced sample: peripheral blood. This receptor was obtained from a man between 65 and 85 years old with active COVID-19. The CDR3 is CASSSRVASPSGELFF. For the CDR3, the DNA is TGTGCCAGCAGCTCCCGGGTAGCGTCCCCTAGTGGGGAGCTGTTTTTT.